The 21 T cell receptor beta chains below come from one sample, sequenced in a study of cytomegalovirus exposure and HLA in healthy donors. Primers for the PCR totalled 60 Vbeta and 13 Jbeta. Profiling relied on immunoSEQ multiplex PCR, and the TCRdb table lists in-frame clones only, not all of them. Of about 160,000 clones in the sample, over 80% were seen once. Sequencing was performed on PBMCs. Source of these receptors: a male donor in good health and CMV-seropositive.

The J gene is TRBJ1-1, the V gene TRBV30, with D possibly TRBD1 on 5 matching bases. CDR3 length equals 16 residues. Germline V gives CDR1 GTSNPN, CDR2 SVGIG (reference sequence). Trimming shortened V by 0 bases and J by 1 base, and 15 bases separated the two germline ends. The CDR3 DNA is TGTGCCTGGAGTGTACGAGCGTCGGGGGGGAACACTGAAGCTTTCTTT. This encodes CAWSVRASGGNTEAFF.

The gene calls are TRBV7-3 and TRBJ2-6; 9 positions match TRBD1. The CDR3 is 19 amino acids. CDR1 is SGHTA and CDR2 is FQGTGA in the germline V gene. Trimming cost V 2 bases and J 2 bases; bases outside gene matches: 10. The CDR3 coding sequence is TGTGCCAGCAGCTTAGGGACAGGGAACGGTCGTACTGGGGCCAACGTCCTGACTTTC. Translated, it gives CASSLGTGNGRTGANVLTF. Combining the CDR3 with reference TRBV7-3 and TRBJ2-6 gives the whole variable domain GAGVSQTPSNKVTEKGKYVELRCDPISGHTALYWYRQSLGQGPEFLIYFQGTGAADDSGLPNDRFFAVRPEGSVSTLKIQRTERGDSAVYLCASSLGTGNGRTGANVLTFGAGSRLTVL.

The DNA for the CDR3 is TGCGCCAGCAGCCAGGGGGCTAGCGGGAGGGCCTTCCCCGGGGAGACCCAGTACTTC. Translating it yields CASSQGASGRAFPGETQYF. The rearrangement uses TRBV4-1 and TRBJ2-5; the match to TRBD2 covers 12 bases. From germline, CDR1 is MGHRA and CDR2 YSYEKL. Trimming took 3 bases from V and 5 from J; bases not matched to a gene: 16. The CDR3 consists of 19 residues.

The V and J genes are TRBV5-1 and TRBJ1-6; 7 nucleotides align to TRBD1. The CDR3 contains 15 residues. Germline V gene sequence: CDR1 SGHRS, CDR2 YFSETQ. Trimming cost V 7 bases and J 8 bases; bases outside gene matches: 12. The CDR3 nucleotides read TGCGCCAGCCGTGGGGCCGGGACAGATGATTCACCCCTCCACTTT. Translating it yields CASRGAGTDDSPLHF.

The chain employs TRBV16 and TRBJ1-3; TRBD1 agrees at 9 bases. J lost 2 bases, V lost 4 bases, and 9 bases had no gene match. Germline CDR1 and CDR2: KGHSY and FQNENV. The CDR3 length is 17 residues. CDR3 sequence: CASSPSTGGAPGNTIYF. CDR3 sequence (DNA): TGTGCCAGCAGCCCTTCTACAGGGGGCGCCCCTGGAAACACCATATATTTT.

CDR3 sequence: CASSEAREPLVGGELFF. CDR3 DNA: TGTGCCAGCAGTGAAGCAAGGGAGCCCCTCGTGGGCGGGGAGCTGTTTTTT. V usage is TRBV2 and J usage is TRBJ2-2; D might be TRBD2 (5 bases). The V end lost 0 bases, the J end lost 7 bases, and 18 bases lay between the germline ends. The CDR3 sequence is 17 residues long. Germline loops: CDR1 SNHLY, CDR2 FYNNEI. Based on the CDR3 plus reference TRBV2 and TRBJ2-2, the full variable domain is EPEVTQTPSHQVTQMGQEVILRCVPISNHLYFYWYRQILGQKVEFLVSFYNNEISEKSEIFDDQFSVERPDGSNFTLKIRSTKLEDSAMYFCASSEAREPLVGGELFFGEGSRLTVL.

V and J are TRBV25-1 and TRBJ2-1, with 9 bases that match TRBD2. This CDR3 contains 14 residues. The V and J ends lost 10 bases and 8 bases, in that order; junction bases with no gene match: 12. Germline V gene lookup returns CDR1 MGHDK and CDR2 SYGVNS. The CDR3 here is CAISGLAPHHEQFF. Here the CDR3 DNA reads TGTGCCATCTCGGGACTAGCTCCCCATCATGAGCAGTTCTTC.

The chain is built from TRBV5-1 and TRBJ2-7; 8 bases line up with TRBD1. CDR3 length: 13 amino acids. The V and J ends lost 10 bases and 0 bases, in that order; junction bases with no gene match: 6. Germline lookup yields CDR1 SGHRS and CDR2 YFSETQ. The CDR3 here is CASSGTGSYEQYF. The CDR3 DNA reads as TGCGCCTCTTCAGGGACAGGCTCCTACGAGCAGTACTTC.

This chain uses TRBV4-3 with TRBJ2-7, with 11 bases identical to TRBD2. The V gene end was trimmed by 2 bases and the J gene end by 4 bases; junction bases not matched to a gene: 7. The CDR3 loop spans 16 amino acids. Germline CDR1 LGHNA, CDR2 YSLEER. CDR3 protein: CASSQWGASGRYEQYF. The DNA of the CDR3 is TGCGCCAGCAGCCAATGGGGGGCTAGCGGGAGGTACGAGCAGTACTTC.

This chain links TRBV7-2 with TRBJ1-4; possible D gene TRBD1, 6 bases. The V gene lost 5 bases and the J gene lost 7 bases, with 17 bases spanning the gap. This CDR3 is 15 amino acids long. The germline V gene encodes CDR1 SGHTA and CDR2 FQGNSA. Here the CDR3 reads CASSLMGAPGEKLFF. CDR3 nucleotide sequence: TGTGCCAGCAGCCTCATGGGGGCGCCGGGTGAAAAACTGTTTTTT.

The chain employs TRBV7-3 and TRBJ2-3, with D maybe TRBD1 (6 bases). Trimming shortened V by 5 bases and J by 6 bases, and 12 bases separated the two germline ends. The germline gives CDR1 SGHTA, CDR2 FQGTGA. The CDR3 runs to 13 residues. The CDR3 DNA is TGTGCCAGCAGCCCAGACAGGAGGGATACGCAGTATTTT. This gives the protein CASSPDRRDTQYF.

Of note for this clone: An end of the junction differs from the germline gene, which may be a read error. CDR3 in amino acids: CSSGVAGWEQYF. The DNA for the CDR3 is TGTTCCAGCGGAGTAGCGGGATGGGAGCAGTACTTC. This rearrangement joins TRBV7-9 to TRBJ2-7, with 8 bases lining up with TRBD2. Germline V lookup: CDR1 SEHNR, CDR2 FQNEAQ (reference sequence). The CDR3 is made up of 12 amino acids.

This chain connects TRBV6-6 to TRBJ1-4; 7 positions match TRBD1. The germline V gene has CDR1 MNHNY and CDR2 SVGAGI (reference sequence). V trimming: 6 bases; J trimming: 5 bases; junction bases outside the gene matches: 6. The CDR3 spans 14 residues. In DNA, the CDR3 is TGTGCCAGCAGGGCAGGGGGAAGGAATGAAAAACTGTTTTTT. This encodes CASRAGGRNEKLFF.

The chain couples TRBV10-3 to TRBJ1-5; TRBD1 matches at 7 bases. Germline CDR1 and CDR2: ENHRY and SYGVKD. The CDR3 covers 17 residues. J lost 1 base, V lost 2 bases, and 8 bases had no gene match. The CDR3 spells CAISETRQGGSNQPQHF. Here the CDR3 DNA reads TGTGCCATCAGTGAGACACGACAGGGCGGGAGCAATCAGCCCCAGCATTTT.

Only one count was recorded for this clone. V and J are TRBV21-1 and TRBJ2-1; the table's D call of TRBD2 was not tested on the DNA. TRBV21-1 is a known pseudogene. CDR3 length: 13 residues. CDR3 in DNA: TGTGCCAGCAGCAAAGTAGTCCACAATGAGCAGTTCTTC. This codes for CASSKVVHNEQFF.

V gene TRBV6-5 combines with J gene TRBJ2-1; no clear D. The CDR3 covers 14 residues. Trimming took off 0 bases at V and 10 bases at J, with 13 bases between the two ends. The V gene's germline CDR1 is MNHEY and CDR2 SVGAGI. The CDR3 DNA reads TGTGCCAGCAGTTACTCGAGGATAAGGCAGGAGCAGTTCTTC. Amino acids: CASSYSRIRQEQFF.

This clone was seen more than once but under ten times. The chain is built from TRBV5-5 and TRBJ1-5; weak D call: TRBD1 (5 bases). Germline V gene lookup returns CDR1 SGHKS and CDR2 YYEKEE (reference sequence). The CDR3 has 14 residues. The V end was cut by 4 bases, the J end by 1 base, with 9 bases between. CDR3 DNA: TGTGCCAGCAGCGGGGCTCTCAGCAATCAGCCCCAGCATTTT. Translating it yields CASSGALSNQPQHF. Together with reference TRBV5-5 and TRBJ1-5, the CDR3 gives the full variable domain: DAGVTQSPTHLIKTRGQQVTLRCSPISGHKSVSWYQQVLGQGPQFIFQYYEKEERGRGNFPDRFSARQFPNYSSELNVNALLLGDSALYLCASSGALSNQPQHFGDGTRLSIL.

The chain couples TRBV18 to TRBJ2-2; D ambiguous. The CDR3 runs 13 residues. Germline V lookup: CDR1 KGHSH, CDR2 LQKENI. Trimming stripped 2 bases from V and 4 bases from J, with 5 bases between. This chain's CDR3 is CASSPSFTGELFF. The CDR3, as DNA: TGTGCCAGCTCACCATCCTTCACCGGGGAGCTGTTTTTT.

This clone was seen a single time. The V and J genes are TRBV5-4 and TRBJ2-1; TRBD2 is a possible D gene (6 bases). The CDR3 is made up of 14 amino acids. Germline V gives CDR1 SGHNT, CDR2 YYREEE (reference sequence). Trimming removed 2 bases at V and 7 bases at J, with 13 bases between. This CDR3 reads CASSFPGGPNEQFF. For the CDR3, the DNA is TGTGCCAGCAGCTTTCCCGGGGGACCTAATGAGCAGTTCTTC.

The chain recombines TRBV4-2 with TRBJ2-3, with a possible D match to TRBD2 (6 bases). The ends were cut back, 1 base at V and 4 bases at J, with 12 bases in the middle. The CDR3 loop spans 15 amino acids. Germline-derived CDR1 and CDR2 are LGHNA and YNFKEQ. The CDR3 DNA is TGTGCCAGCAGCCAAGCTGCGGGAAGCCCAGATACGCAGTATTTT. It specifies CASSQAAGSPDTQYF.

V usage is TRBV27 and J usage is TRBJ2-2; a possible D gene is TRBD1 (7 bases). V gave up 5 bases and J gave up 7 bases, with 17 bases separating them. The germline gives CDR1 MNHEY, CDR2 SMNVEV (reference sequence). The CDR3 consists of 15 residues. The CDR3 bases are TGTGCCAGCAGTCGTGCGACAGGGAGGCACGGGGAGCTGTTTTTT. Protein: CASSRATGRHGELFF.